This T cell receptor (beta chain) was found in a study of a mutant IDH1 vaccine in newly diagnosed glioma (dated by TCRdb to about 2021). Turning to the overall study: Across visits V03 through V10, patients got a total of eight vaccinations, given in weeks 1, 3, 5, 7, 11, 15, 19 and 23. Six visits were used for peripheral blood collection: V03 (baseline), V05, V07, V10, V12 and V13. Vaccination began 4-6 weeks after radiotherapy alone, or alongside temozolomide cycles in the chemotherapy-containing groups. Longitudinal TCRB deep sequencing was done for fewer than 30 treated patients, wherever samples were available for exploratory analyses. Of the approximately 30 treated patients, approximately 62% were male and approximately 38% were female, and the mean age was roughly 40 years. Before enrollment, patients had received standard therapy of radiotherapy alone, temozolomide alone, or radiochemotherapy with temozolomide; most received the combination.

What the authors observed across the whole study: Selection of PBMC samples for TCRB deep sequencing was based on availability. It was noted by the authors that analyses of patient blood samples could not be reproduced owing to sample limitations. Vaccine-induced immune responses across multiple MHC alleles were detected in 80% to 95% of patients. Changes in the top peripheral T cell clonotypes picked up by TCRB sequencing did not appear to be linked to pseudoprogression.

The method was the immunoSEQ multiplex PCR assay. Rearranged TCR beta chain sequences were amplified using the hsTCRB Kit according to the manufacturer's protocol. Sequencing of TCRB libraries was carried out on an Illumina MiSeq. The source study handled its data this way. Demultiplexing, trimming and gene mapping were performed with the kit vendor's proprietary platform. The immuneACCESS repertoire file appears here via TCRdb, limited to in-frame rearrangements. These files lack a portion of the clones; in checked studies, under half of the deficit traces to unresolved V genes, and the cause of the others is not known. V, J and clone size are those of that table, while D and trimming were read from the DNA. In this sample the table shows approximately 51,000 clones, roughly 73% of which occur a single time. The ten largest clonotypes hold 1.5% to 2% of the sample. A word on this clone: Its antigen specificity is not known. One base away there is no much larger clone; base qualities are not given.

According to the study, the label for this sample's time point signals: week 5, during vaccination. A 20-mer mutant IDH1 peptide at 300 micrograms in Montanide made up each vaccine dose, which was injected subcutaneously together with topical imiquimod. Donors had newly diagnosed WHO grade 3 or 4 IDH1-mutant astrocytomas with loss of nuclear ATRX. The samples were drawn from NOA16, a multicentre, single-arm, open-label phase I trial in Germany that tested a mutant IDH1 peptide vaccine in humans for the first time. The DNeasy Blood and Tissue Kit was used to extract genomic DNA from EDTA blood for TCRB sequencing. The CDR3 spans 14 residues, from the cysteine through the phenylalanine. The CDR3 DNA has 42 bases and is translated from base 1. Sequences LNHDA (CDR1) and SQIVND (CDR2) are obtained from the germline V gene (reference sequence). The junction carries 8 bases between V and J, which are trimmed by 0 bases and 3 bases respectively.

The V gene is TRBV19 and the J gene is TRBJ1-1; a tentative D call is TRBD1 (6 bases match). The sequence was obtained from a woman aged 40 to 50 with glioma. Sample: PBMCs, taken from a glioma patient whose treatment included an IDH1 peptide vaccine. The DNA sequence follows: TGTGCCAGTAGTATAGAAAACAGGGACACTGAAGCTTTCTTT. This yields the protein CASSIENRDTEAFF. Reference TRBV19 and TRBJ1-1 genes cover what lies past the CDR3, so the full variable domain is DGGITQSPKYLFRKEGQNVTLSCEQNLNHDAMYWYRQDPGQGLRLIYYSQIVNDFQKGDIAEGYSVSREKKESFPLTVTSAQKNPTAFYLCASSIENRDTEAFFGQGTRLTVV.